This T cell receptor (beta chain) was identified during a study of T-cell memory formation after mild COVID-19. On the study more broadly: For the most part, TCR clusters were specific to one donor. General study results and limits: That cross-reactive memory joined was suggested by some responding clones appearing in pre-infection memory. Researchers could not confirm that second-wave clones peaking on day 37 targeted SARS-CoV-2. Chiefly within CM and EM were the contracting CD4+ clones; CD8+ ones were within EMRA.

Germline V gives CDR1 SGHAT, CDR2 FQNNGV. The trim removed 5 bases at V and 0 bases at J, leaving 9 bases unmatched. This CDR3 spans 16 amino acids. In its sample, this clonotype was seen a few times. The target antigen is unknown. TCRdb itself ran the 5' RACE reads through MiXCR, one entry per CDR3 protein. The table shows roughly 250,000 distinct CDR3 sequences, with 16% occurring only once. This chain joins TRBV11-2 and TRBJ1-1; 7 bases agree with TRBD1. Sequenced material: PBMCs or a T cell subset sorted from them (not recorded which). The TCR comes from a young man who had mild COVID-19 (a few samples of this study predate the infection). Cell type and time point are not known. The CDR3 DNA reads as TGTGCCAGCAGCCCAAGTCCCGGGACAGTGAACACTGAAGCTTTCTTT. This gives the protein CASSPSPGTVNTEAFF.